These 22 T cell receptor beta chains were all obtained from the same sample, sequenced in a study of T cell changes during pregnancy in multiple sclerosis. The data were produced by immunoSEQ multiplex PCR, yet TCRdb's version contains in-frame clones alone and is incomplete. The table records 43,000 or so clones, 92% of them present only once. This sample comprised peripheral blood, obtained in the third trimester of pregnancy. These receptors all stem from a female donor with multiple sclerosis, enrolled in a pregnancy study.

J is TRBJ2-7 and V is TRBV4-2, with a possible D match to TRBD1 (6 bases). Germline CDR1 is LGHNA and CDR2 is YNFKEQ. V lost 0 bases to trimming and J lost 3 bases, with 12 bases between them. The CDR3 runs 15 residues. In DNA, the CDR3 is TGTGCCAGCAGCCAAGATCCGGCAGGGGACTACGAGCAGTACTTC. Amino acid sequence: CASSQDPAGDYEQYF.

This clone was counted many times. This chain uses TRBV6-1 with TRBJ2-5; D might be TRBD1 (6 bases). Trimming shortened V by 1 base and J by 7 bases, and 19 bases separated the two germline ends. Per germline, CDR1 MNHNS and CDR2 SASEGT. CDR3 length: 16 amino acids. The CDR3 is CASSEVQQVGAGTQYF. CDR3 sequence (DNA): TGTGCCAGCAGTGAAGTCCAACAGGTGGGGGCGGGGACCCAGTACTTC.

The V and J genes are TRBV19 and TRBJ1-2, with D possibly being TRBD1 (5 bases). This CDR3 region has 15 residues. V lost 8 bases and J lost 4, with 20 bases in between. Germline values: CDR1 LNHDA, CDR2 SQIVND (reference sequence). CDR3 protein: CASHSDTDYLYGYTF. The CDR3 DNA reads as TGTGCCAGTCATTCGGACACGGATTATCTCTATGGCTACACCTTC.

The chain is built from TRBV7-9 and TRBJ2-1; 8 bases match TRBD2. Unmatched junction bases numbered 7, after V lost 3 bases and J lost 9 bases. Germline V lookup: CDR1 SEHNR, CDR2 FQNEAQ (reference sequence). The CDR3 consists of 14 residues. CDR3 protein: CASSFLAGLAEQFF. The DNA for the CDR3 is TGTGCCAGCAGCTTTCTAGCGGGTTTGGCTGAGCAGTTCTTC.

The chain is built from TRBV6-1 and TRBJ2-7; 9 bases align to TRBD2. The CDR3 loop spans 15 amino acids. V lost 1 base, J lost 3 bases, and 4 bases stayed unmatched. Germline CDR1 and CDR2: MNHNS and SASEGT. The CDR3 loop is CASSEGSGRIYEQYF. DNA for the CDR3: TGTGCCAGCAGTGAAGGTAGCGGGAGAATCTACGAGCAGTACTTC.

The chain couples TRBV14 to TRBJ2-4, with 7 positions matching TRBD1. The CDR3 runs 14 residues. CDR1 is SGHDN, CDR2 FVKESK, per germline. Losses at the gene ends were 2 bases for V and 7 bases for J; bases not matched to a gene: 5. DNA of the CDR3: TGTGCCAGCAGCCAAAGACCGGGACAGAACATTCAGTACTTC. Translating it yields CASSQRPGQNIQYF.

The rearrangement uses TRBV28 and TRBJ1-5; 9 bases are a match to TRBD1. Germline V CDR1 and CDR2: MDHEN, SYDVKM. V shed 4 bases and J 3 bases; nucleotides not matched to a gene: 10. The CDR3 consists of 17 residues. CDR3 sequence (DNA): TGTGCCAGCAGTTCGTATGGGACAGGGCTAACCAATCAGCCCCAGCATTTT. Amino acids: CASSSYGTGLTNQPQHF.

This chain connects TRBV28 to TRBJ2-7; weak D call: TRBD1 (6 bases). Germline V gene lookup returns CDR1 MDHEN and CDR2 SYDVKM. This CDR3 is built from 15 residues. V was trimmed by 6 bases and J by 3 bases, leaving 18 bases between them. The CDR3 DNA is TGTGCCAGCAGCCTTACACAGGGTCGGGGCTACGAGCAGTACTTC. Amino acid sequence: CASSLTQGRGYEQYF.

The gene calls are TRBV14 and TRBJ1-1, with no clear D. V was shortened by 4 bases and J by 4 bases, with 13 bases between the two germline ends. The CDR3 spans 14 residues. The germline V gene encodes CDR1 SGHDN and CDR2 FVKESK. For the CDR3, the DNA is TGTGCCAGCAGCCGTTCGGGGTGGGGCACTGAAGCTTTCTTT. It codes for CASSRSGWGTEAFF.

The J gene is TRBJ1-1, the V gene TRBV2; possibly TRBD1 for D (6 bases). Germline assignment: CDR1 SNHLY and CDR2 FYNNEI. The CDR3 totals 13 residues. Trimming left V 7 bases short and J 1 base short, with 10 bases between. CDR3 sequence: CASKGEWNTEAFF. CDR3 bases: TGTGCCAGCAAGGGGGAGTGGAACACTGAAGCTTTCTTT.

The chain links TRBV12-2 to TRBJ1-5; no check of the table's D call, TRBD1, against the DNA was made. TRBV12-2 is a pseudogene segment. The CDR3 has 16 residues. The CDR3 protein is CASRLAPRKVNQPQHF. In DNA, the CDR3 is TGTGCAAGTCGCTTAGCGCCCAGGAAGGTCAATCAGCCCCAGCATTTT.

The V call is TRBV2, the J call TRBJ1-1; D remains ambiguous. Germline CDR1 is SNHLY and CDR2 is FYNNEI. The length of the CDR3 is 14 residues. V was clipped by 4 bases and J by 8 bases, with 17 bases between them. The DNA for the CDR3 is TGTGCCAGCAGTGCCCTCGGAGGCCAGGCGGAAGCTTTCTTT. Translation: CASSALGGQAEAFF.

This clone has a single count. The rearrangement joins TRBV28 to TRBJ2-7; possibly TRBD2 for D (6 bases). The CDR3 spans 13 residues. Deletions cut 8 bases from V and 1 base from J, with 12 bases between. Germline V gene data show CDR1 as MDHEN and CDR2 as SYDVKM. The CDR3 DNA is TGTGCCAGCCGAGGGCGGGAATCCTACGAGCAGTACTTC. Its protein is CASRGRESYEQYF.

The rearrangement joins TRBV9 to TRBJ2-1; 7 bases are a match to TRBD2. The CDR3 length is 15 residues. Germline CDR1 and CDR2: SGDLS and YYNGEE. V lost 2 bases to trimming and J lost 7 bases; unmatched junction nucleotides: 9. CDR3 bases: TGTGCCAGCAGCGTTACTAGCGTTGGGGGGAATGAGCAGTTCTTC. This encodes CASSVTSVGGNEQFF.

The rearrangement links TRBV5-4 to TRBJ2-2, with TRBD2 as a possible D gene (5 bases). The CDR3 sequence is 17 residues long. V was clipped by 0 bases and J by 3 bases, with 15 bases between them. Per the germline V gene, CDR1 is SGHNT and CDR2 is YYREEE (reference sequence). CDR3 sequence (DNA): TGTGCCAGCAGCTTGGAGCCACGAGGGAGTGACACCGGGGAGCTGTTTTTT. Translating gives CASSLEPRGSDTGELFF.

V and J are TRBV5-6 and TRBJ2-1, with D possibly being TRBD2 (6 bases). The CDR3 has 14 amino acids. Germline-derived CDR1 and CDR2 are SGHDT and YYEEEE. Trimming pared 1 base from V and 6 bases from J, leaving 11 bases between. The CDR3 sequence is CASSLLAGLNEQFF. In DNA form, the CDR3 reads TGTGCCAGCAGCTTGCTCGCGGGACTCAATGAGCAGTTCTTC.

This rearrangement joins TRBV5-1 to TRBJ2-7; 16 bases fit TRBD2. This CDR3 has 18 amino acids. V gave up 3 bases and J gave up 4 bases; unmatched junction bases: 10. Germline lookup yields CDR1 SGHRS and CDR2 YFSETQ. CDR3 sequence reads: CASSSGLAGGPSSYEQYF. DNA of the CDR3: TGCGCCAGCAGCTCGGGACTAGCGGGAGGGCCTTCCTCTTACGAGCAGTACTTC.

The V gene is TRBV2, the J gene TRBJ2-5, with a possible D match to TRBD1 (5 bases). This CDR3 has 11 amino acids. Trimming took off 7 bases at V and 6 bases at J, with 9 bases between the two ends. Germline values: CDR1 SNHLY, CDR2 FYNNEI. This CDR3 reads CASKGLQTQYF. The DNA of the CDR3 is TGTGCCAGCAAGGGGCTACAGACCCAGTACTTC.

The chain uses TRBV18 and TRBJ2-6; D is perhaps TRBD2 (5 bases). CDR3 size: 16 residues. V shed 2 bases and J shed 0 bases, with 8 bases lying between them. CDR1 KGHSH and CDR2 LQKENI come from the germline V gene. The CDR3 sequence is CASSPRTSSGANVLTF. DNA of the CDR3: TGTGCCAGCTCACCAAGAACTAGCTCTGGGGCCAACGTCCTGACTTTC.

In nucleotides, the CDR3 is TGTGCCAGTAGTCGTACTAGCGGGGTCTACTACGAGCAGTACTTC. Translating gives CASSRTSGVYYEQYF. The chain employs TRBV19 and TRBJ2-7; 10 nucleotides align to TRBD2. This CDR3 comprises 15 residues. The V and J ends lost 5 bases and 3 bases, in that order; junction bases with no gene match: 7. The V gene's germline CDR1 is LNHDA and CDR2 SQIVND (reference sequence).

The J gene is TRBJ2-7, the V gene TRBV6-4; no clear D gene. The germline V and J ends were trimmed by 2 bases and 4 bases, with 21 bases remaining between them. CDR3 length equals 17 residues. Germline V lookup: CDR1 MRHNA, CDR2 SNTAGT. CDR3 DNA sequence: TGTGCCAGCAGTGACCCTCGGTGGGCAGGCCCGATGTACGAGCAGTACTTC. This translates into CASSDPRWAGPMYEQYF.

The chain carries TRBV7-2 and TRBJ2-5; 10 bases align to TRBD2. CDR1 and CDR2 from the germline V gene are SGHTA and FQGNSA. The CDR3 runs to 15 residues. Germline trimming cut 6 bases from V and 6 bases from J; bases unmatched to any gene: 10. The CDR3 loop reads CASRTASGSEKTQYF. The CDR3 DNA reads TGTGCCAGCAGAACGGCTAGCGGGAGCGAAAAGACCCAGTACTTC.